This TCR beta chain was retrieved from a study of PD-L1 blockade in urothelial cancer. Study in general: Prior chemotherapy in patients spanned 0 to 3 regimens. At 3 weeks (second dose) and 6 weeks after starting treatment, blood was analyzed. Blood samples had a median of approximately 140,000 T cells, some 83,000 unique TCRs, and clonality approximately 0.086.

What went into each PCR as a spike was synthetic TCR analog templates. Method: immunoSEQ multiplex PCR; TCRdb's copy keeps in-frame clones and lacks some. The sample has tens of thousands of clones, roughly four fifths seen once. The CDR3 consists of 15 residues. V gave up 6 bases and J gave up 7 bases; unmatched junction bases: 9. Germline CDR1 KGHSY, CDR2 FQNENV. The time point denotes: pretreatment peripheral blood. This chain uses TRBV16 with TRBJ1-6; 7 bases line up with TRBD1. The clonotype was recovered from a middle-aged man with urothelial cancer. The sequences come from PBMCs, collected around atezolizumab (anti-PD-L1) treatment. Here the CDR3 DNA reads TGTGCCAGCAGAGCATCCGGGACAGAAAATTCACCCCTCCACTTT. It is translated as CASRASGTENSPLHF.